This T cell receptor beta chain emerged from a study of blood T cell repertoires in COVID-19. For the study at large: From the United States, Italy and Spain came samples of acute and convalescent COVID-19. T cells, B-cell-depleted T cells, or PBMCs supplied cDNA or gDNA.

This clone has more than one count but fewer than ten. Profiling relied on immunoSEQ multiplex PCR, and the TCRdb table lists in-frame clones only, not all of them. This repertoire shows some 150,000 clones, about 85% found once; its top ten account for 3.5% to 5%. J lost 2 bases, V lost 5 bases, and 9 bases had no gene match. CDR1 and CDR2 from the germline V gene are LNHDA and SQIVND (reference sequence). This CDR3 is 17 amino acids long. Sequencing was done on a sample of peripheral blood. The TCR sequence derives from a woman aged 60-70 years with active or convalescent COVID-19. The J gene is TRBJ2-2, the V gene TRBV19; 9 nucleotides line up with TRBD1. CDR3 coding DNA: TGTGCCAGTAGTCCCGGGACAGGGAACGACAACACCGGGGAGCTGTTTTTT. Residues: CASSPGTGNDNTGELFF.